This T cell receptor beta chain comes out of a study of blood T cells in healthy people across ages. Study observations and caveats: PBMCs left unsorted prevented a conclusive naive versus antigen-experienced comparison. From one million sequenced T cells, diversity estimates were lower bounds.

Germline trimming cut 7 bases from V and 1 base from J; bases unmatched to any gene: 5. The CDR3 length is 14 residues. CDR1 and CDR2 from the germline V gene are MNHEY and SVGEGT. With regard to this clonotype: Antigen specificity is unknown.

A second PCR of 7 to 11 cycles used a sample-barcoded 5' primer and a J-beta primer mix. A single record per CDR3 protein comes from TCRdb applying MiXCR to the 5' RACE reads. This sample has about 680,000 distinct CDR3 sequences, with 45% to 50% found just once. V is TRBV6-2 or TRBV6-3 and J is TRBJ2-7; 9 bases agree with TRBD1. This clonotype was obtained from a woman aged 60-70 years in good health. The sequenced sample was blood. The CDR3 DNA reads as TGTGCCAGCATACGGGACAGGGAGTCCTACGAGCAGTACTTC. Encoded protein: CASIRDRESYEQYF.